A selection of T cell receptor beta chains follows, all from one sample in a study of shared clonotypes between healthy human individuals. Sequencing was performed with immunoSEQ multiplex PCR; in TCRdb, only in-frame clones are kept and a portion is missing. This table holds about 960,000 clones, less than 85% found once. The sample consisted of memory CD4+ T cells sorted from blood. These receptors were obtained from a man between 18 and 29 years old in good health. Both conserved end residues are trimmed from each CDR3. The order of the fields is clone size, V gene, J gene, D gene, CDR3 protein. D genes are given only for firm matches. For some rows the clone size is stated as once, few or many, or as a class when expanded; others skip it.

clone_size: -
v_call: TRBV7-8
j_call: TRBJ2-3
d_call: -
cdr3_aa: ASSGLNPDTQY

clone_size: -
v_call: TRBV21-1
j_call: TRBJ2-1
d_call: -
cdr3_aa: ASSKAGGPYNEQF

clone_size: -
v_call: TRBV4-1
j_call: TRBJ2-3
d_call: -
cdr3_aa: ASSQDSRAVNTQY

clone_size: -
v_call: TRBV9
j_call: TRBJ1-4
d_call: -
cdr3_aa: ASGPGTLREEKLF

clone_size: -
v_call: TRBV5-4
j_call: TRBJ1-5
d_call: -
cdr3_aa: ASSKEWGQPQH

clone_size: -
v_call: TRBV2
j_call: TRBJ1-2
d_call: -
cdr3_aa: ASSEAGLTYGYT

clone_size: once
v_call: TRBV28
j_call: TRBJ2-7
d_call: -
cdr3_aa: ASSLRSYEQY

clone_size: -
v_call: TRBV7-9
j_call: TRBJ2-1
d_call: -
cdr3_aa: ASSLLQTYYNEQF

clone_size: few
v_call: TRBV27
j_call: TRBJ2-7
d_call: -
cdr3_aa: ASREHEVVEQY

clone_size: -
v_call: TRBV28
j_call: TRBJ1-2
d_call: -
cdr3_aa: ASSLDSGAKGYT

clone_size: few
v_call: TRBV18
j_call: TRBJ1-4
d_call: -
cdr3_aa: ASSPFQTTNEKLF

clone_size: -
v_call: TRBV15
j_call: TRBJ1-2
d_call: -
cdr3_aa: ATSRDGGNYGYT

clone_size: once
v_call: TRBV5-1
j_call: TRBJ2-3
d_call: -
cdr3_aa: ASSLGLAASTDTQY

clone_size: -
v_call: TRBV7-2
j_call: TRBJ2-5
d_call: TRBD2
cdr3_aa: ASSLEVSGGRETQY

clone_size: -
v_call: TRBV18
j_call: TRBJ2-7
d_call: TRBD1
cdr3_aa: ASSLGQGAYEQY

clone_size: -
v_call: TRBV7-8
j_call: TRBJ2-3
d_call: TRBD2
cdr3_aa: ASSPRTTREATQY

clone_size: -
v_call: TRBV5-1
j_call: TRBJ2-1
d_call: TRBD2
cdr3_aa: ASSSGLEINEQF

clone_size: few
v_call: TRBV19
j_call: TRBJ1-2
d_call: -
cdr3_aa: ASSIWGKTDGYT

clone_size: -
v_call: TRBV30
j_call: TRBJ1-1
d_call: -
cdr3_aa: AWSGLMNTEAF

clone_size: -
v_call: TRBV6-1
j_call: TRBJ2-3
d_call: -
cdr3_aa: ASSRQHQNTDTQY

clone_size: few
v_call: TRBV5-4
j_call: TRBJ1-3
d_call: TRBD1
cdr3_aa: ASSLGQGATGNTIY

clone_size: few
v_call: TRBV25-1
j_call: TRBJ2-7
d_call: TRBD1
cdr3_aa: ASSPNRDSGYEQY